This T cell receptor (beta chain) was sequenced in a study of blood T cell repertoires in COVID-19. The wider study: The United States, Italy and Spain provided the acute and convalescent COVID-19 samples. PBMCs, B-cell-depleted T cells, or T cells provided the cDNA or gDNA that made up the material.

Germline V gene data show CDR1 as LGHNA and CDR2 as YNFKEQ. The CDR3 totals 16 residues. The trim removed 0 bases at V and 7 bases at J, leaving 4 bases unmatched. Per the study methods: Researchers report that nucleated cell counts were estimated from reference gene primer amplification. TCRdb keeps only in-frame clones here, not all; method: immunoSEQ multiplex PCR. That table is the source of V, J and clone size, and D and trimming were worked out from the DNA. The sample comprises about 72,000 clones, 65% to 90% of which are singletons, and approximately 10% rests with the top ten. Material: peripheral blood. The receptor's source is a man between 65 and 79 years old with active or convalescent COVID-19. This chain joins TRBV4-2 and TRBJ2-1; 12 bases line up with TRBD2. CDR3 DNA: TGTGCCAGCAGCCAAGATCCGACTAGCGGGAGTAATGAGCAGTTCTTC. Its translation is CASSQDPTSGSNEQFF.